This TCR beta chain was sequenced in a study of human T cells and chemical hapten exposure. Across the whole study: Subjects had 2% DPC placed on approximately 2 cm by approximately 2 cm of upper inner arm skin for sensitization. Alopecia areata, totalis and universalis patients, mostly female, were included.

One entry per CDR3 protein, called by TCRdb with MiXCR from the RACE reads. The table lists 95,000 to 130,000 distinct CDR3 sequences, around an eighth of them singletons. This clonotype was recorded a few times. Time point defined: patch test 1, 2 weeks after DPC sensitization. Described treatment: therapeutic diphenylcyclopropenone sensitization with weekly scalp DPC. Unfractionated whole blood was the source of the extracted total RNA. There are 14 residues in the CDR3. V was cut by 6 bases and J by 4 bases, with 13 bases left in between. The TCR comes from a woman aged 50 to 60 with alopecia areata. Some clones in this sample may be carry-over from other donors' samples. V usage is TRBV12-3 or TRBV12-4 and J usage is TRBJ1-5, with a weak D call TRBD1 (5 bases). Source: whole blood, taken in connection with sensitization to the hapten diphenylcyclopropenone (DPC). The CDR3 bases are TGTGCCAGCAGCCCCCGACAGTCGAATCAGCCCCAGCATTTT. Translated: CASSPRQSNQPQHF.